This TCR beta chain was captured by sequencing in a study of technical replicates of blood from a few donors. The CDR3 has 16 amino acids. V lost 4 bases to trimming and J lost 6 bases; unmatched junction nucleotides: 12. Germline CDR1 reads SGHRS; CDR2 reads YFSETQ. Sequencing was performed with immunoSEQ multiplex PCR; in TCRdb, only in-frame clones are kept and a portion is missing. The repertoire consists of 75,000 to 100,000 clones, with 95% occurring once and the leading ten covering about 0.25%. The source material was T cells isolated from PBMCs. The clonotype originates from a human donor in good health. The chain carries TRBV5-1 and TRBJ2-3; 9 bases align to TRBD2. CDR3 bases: TGCGCCAGCAGCCCCGTGGAGGGACTAGCCTACGATACGCAGTATTTT. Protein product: CASSPVEGLAYDTQYF.